The next 2 T cell receptor beta chains were all read from a single sample in a study of T cells in Graves' hyperthyroidism and ophthalmopathy. RNA transcripts yielded amplified TCR beta CDR3 regions. The HTBI primer set was used in a first-round RT-PCR of the TCR CDR3. TCRdb reprocessed the multiplex PCR reads via MiXCR and lists one record per CDR3 protein. This table holds about 350,000 distinct CDR3 sequences, about 15% found once. The sample taken for sequencing was blood. All receptors come from a woman aged 25 to 39 with Graves' hyperthyroidism.

The sample holds a few counts of this clonotype. The chain recombines TRBV18 with TRBJ1-1; TRBD1 matches 8 bases. The CDR3 covers 15 residues. V dropped 2 bases and J dropped 0; count of bases not matched to a gene: 2. Germline V gene lookup returns CDR1 KGHSH and CDR2 LQKENI. CDR3 region: CASSPAGGMNTEAFF. CDR3 DNA: TGTGCCAGCTCACCAGCAGGGGGCATGAACACTGAAGCTTTCTTT. The full variable domain, completed using reference TRBV18 and TRBJ1-1, is NAGVMQNPRHLVRRRGQEARLRCSPMKGHSHVYWYRQLPEEGLKFMVYLQKENIIDESGMPKERFSAEFPKEGPSILRIQQVVRGDSAAYFCASSPAGGMNTEAFFGQGTRLTVV.

This clonotype was detected many times. The chain uses TRBV28 and TRBJ2-3; no definite D call. The CDR3 length is 17 residues. The V and J ends lost 1 base and 2 bases respectively, with 16 bases between them. Germline values: CDR1 MDHEN, CDR2 SYDVKM. The CDR3 DNA sequence: TGTGCCAGCAGTTTATTTGAATCCGGTGGGATCACAGATACGCAGTATTTT. Amino acids: CASSLFESGGITDTQYF.